This T cell receptor (beta chain) was recovered during a study of CD8+CD57+ T cells in acquired aplastic anemia. Study-wide background: DNA recovered from sorted CD4+ and CD8+ cells had a mean of approximately 3 ug.

Sequencing was done on patients that had shown CD8+CD57+ cell expansion by flow cytometry. Severe acquired aplastic anemia was the diagnosis recorded for all patients. Study-wide results and caveats: For CD8+ Simpson's diversity, patients and controls showed no significant difference. Found in both controls and patients were twenty-nine CD8+ CDR3 sequences.

The sample holds many counts of this clonotype. Its antigen remains unknown. Both TCR beta VDJ combination and CDR3 sequence profiling were carried out. Genomic DNA was the template for this profiling. Each CDR3 protein is one row after TCRdb ran MiXCR on the reads. Counted here are 150,000 to 200,000 distinct CDR3 sequences, less than 60% occurring once; the ten biggest clones make up about 1.7%. Germline V gene sequence: CDR1 MNHNS, CDR2 SASEGT. This CDR3 spans 16 amino acids. V lost 9 bases to trimming and J lost 0 bases, with 20 bases between them. The chain carries TRBV6-1 and TRBJ1-1, with D hard to call. The sequence came from a human donor with aplastic anemia. Material for sequencing was sorted CD4+, CD8+, or CD8+CD57+ T cells (not recorded which) from PBMCs. In nucleotides, the CDR3 is TGTGCCAGTTTCCCCCTATCCGGGAGGGTGAACACTGAAGCTTTCTTT. Translating gives CASFPLSGRVNTEAFF.